The clone carrying this TCR beta chain was found many times. The antigen is undetermined. This record comes from a study of metastatic and nonmetastatic thyroid tumors. Study details: Malignant thyroid and benign thyroid patients provided blood and tumor or nodule tissue whose repertoires were compared. The study's findings and limits: Benign nodules were reported to have significantly lower TCR beta diversity than malignant thyroid tumors, in blood and tumor.

The CDR3 totals 13 residues. Germline assignment: CDR1 LGHNA and CDR2 YSLEER. In the study's own analysis: Clinicopathological groups of papillary thyroid cancer showed CDR3 differences that were used to build a distant-metastasis classifier. TCRdb re-analyzed the PCR reads through MiXCR. The V and J calls and clone size come from TCRdb's table, not from the authors' own analysis. The table shows approximately 35,000 clones, with under 14% occurring only once. No patient received treatment before thyroid surgery. The V call is TRBV4-3, the J call TRBJ1-4; TRBD1 is a possible D gene (6 bases). The sample taken for sequencing was blood. This clonotype was sampled from a female donor with papillary thyroid cancer or a benign thyroid nodule (not recorded which). Some clones in this sample may be carry-over from other donors' samples. The CDR3: CDYRVRGWEKLFF. The CDR3 coding sequence is TGCGACTACAGGGTCAGGGGTTGGGAAAAACTGTTTTTT.